The rows below give T cell receptor beta chains drawn from one sample of a study of OX40 agonist ivuxolimab in advanced cancers. Method: immunoSEQ multiplex PCR; TCRdb's copy keeps in-frame clones and lacks some. The sample shows roughly 90,000 clones, around 94% of them seen only once. The source was CD4+ or CD8+ T cells sorted from blood, collected in a trial of the OX40 agonist ivuxolimab. Every receptor here comes from an adult with an advanced solid tumor such as melanoma, head and neck, liver or kidney cancer. The CDR3 runs from the conserved cysteine through the conserved F or W.

V gene: TRBV11-2; CDR3 length: 14; CDR3 protein: CASSGGVAKNIQYF
V gene: TRBV6-6; CDR3 length: 15; CDR3 protein: CASSYTPLVSNEQFF
V gene: TRBV30; CDR3 length: 12; CDR3 protein: CAWSPYGNGYTF
V gene: TRBV27; CDR3 length: 14; CDR3 protein: CASRSGPGYNEQFF
V gene: TRBV11-2; CDR3 length: 12; CDR3 protein: CASSSGPWEQYF
V gene: TRBV27; CDR3 length: 14; CDR3 protein: CASSLQSSYNEQFF
V gene: TRBV4-1; CDR3 length: 15; CDR3 protein: CASSQVRDPANEQYF
V gene: TRBV6-4; CDR3 length: 15; CDR3 protein: CASSDSPGTYNEQFF
V gene: TRBV5-6; CDR3 length: 15; CDR3 protein: CASSSGQATGNTIYF
V gene: TRBV27; CDR3 length: 16; CDR3 protein: CASSLISGTGAYEQYF
V gene: TRBV19; CDR3 length: 16; CDR3 protein: CASTTTEGHLNTEAFF
V gene: TRBV11-2; CDR3 length: 17; CDR3 protein: CASPRPPGHYSNQPQHF